The rows below give T cell receptor beta chains drawn from one sample of a study of CD8 T cells in ankylosing spondylitis. From the 5' RACE reads, TCRdb called clonotypes with MiXCR, one entry per CDR3 protein. The sample has more than 300,000 distinct CDR3 sequences; 8% are singletons. Sequencing was done on a sample of blood, either unsorted or a sorted T cell fraction (not recorded which). These receptors were collected from a male donor with ankylosing spondylitis. The conserved cysteine and the conserved F or W are not part of the CDR3 here. Fields, in order: J gene, clone size, V gene, CDR3 protein. Clone size is given for some rows only: seen once, a few or many times, or a class if the clone is expanded.

TRBJ2-5	.	TRBV9	ASSAGSSGREETQY
TRBJ2-3	few	TRBV6-5	ASSYSLAGEGTDTQY
TRBJ2-2	.	TRBV11-2	ASSLTGTANTGELF
TRBJ1-1	.	TRBV7-9	ASSLVEGGPEAF
TRBJ1-1	few	TRBV6-1	ASRANRVGEAF
TRBJ2-7	many	TRBV18	ASSSTTYEQY
TRBJ2-2	many	TRBV6-1	ASRPPQDPLLMKLF
TRBJ1-2	.	TRBV3-1	ASSPIRDYGYT
TRBJ1-3	few	TRBV5-5	ASSPHGVDTIY
TRBJ2-2	many	TRBV5-1	ASSLHGELF
TRBJ2-1	few	TRBV29-1	SSQYSYNEQF
TRBJ2-3	.	TRBV24-1	ATSDWDSPSTDTQY
TRBJ2-1	few	TRBV4-2	ASSQGRGTSDEQF
TRBJ2-7	.	TRBV3-1	ASSPHGLAGGVTYEQY
TRBJ2-1	few	TRBV19	ASDQGGARHNEQF
TRBJ1-2	.	TRBV11-2	ASSLLGTVYGYT
TRBJ1-5	few	TRBV3-1	ASSQTRGGQPQH
TRBJ2-7	few	TRBV29-1	SVRTGGDEQY
TRBJ2-7	.	TRBV24-1	VTSDSSGVEHEQY
TRBJ2-2	many	TRBV9	ASTLAGTGELF
TRBJ2-3	many	TRBV24-1	ATSGGGPDTQY
TRBJ2-5	many	TRBV29-1	SAEGHRKETQY
TRBJ2-1	many	TRBV9	ASSVAKGTGVLYNEQF
TRBJ2-3	.	TRBV6-1	ASSLHSGWTGEPDTQY
TRBJ1-2	many	TRBV30	AWSPGQKSPCT
TRBJ2-5	few	TRBV4-2	ASSQDSIALAETQY